These 23 T cell receptor beta chains originate from one sample sequenced in a study of vaccination and CD4 T cells after COVID-19. Treatment here: roughly ten-day PBMC culture with coronavirus spike peptide pools or control peptides (ViraFEST assay). Their recognized antigens are unknown. The Oncomine TCR Beta short-read assay was applied to DNA of cultured CD4+ T cells. From the PCR reads, TCRdb called clonotypes with MiXCR, one entry per CDR3 protein. Among approximately 8,100 distinct CDR3 sequences listed, around 66% were seen once. The specimen comprised cultured CD4+ T cells from blood, sampled after SARS-CoV-2 vaccination. Every receptor here comes from a human donor with COVID-19.

In DNA, the CDR3 is TGTGCCAGCAGCTCTCAGTTACAGGGAACTAATTCACCCCTCCACTTT. Translation: CASSSQLQGTNSPLHF. This chain links TRBV7-8 with TRBJ1-6; TRBD1 might be the D (6 bases). The CDR3 sequence is 16 residues long. Germline assignment: CDR1 SGHVS and CDR2 FQNEAQ. Trimming left V 4 bases short and J 6 bases short, with 16 bases between.

This clonotype is large within its sample. This chain uses TRBV19 with TRBJ2-3, with no clear D. This CDR3 is 13 amino acids long. From germline, CDR1 is LNHDA and CDR2 SQIVND (reference sequence). V was pared by 3 bases and J by 1 base, with 5 bases between. Here the CDR3 reads CASSIPGTDTQYF. The CDR3 DNA reads as TGTGCCAGTAGTATCCCTGGCACAGATACGCAGTATTTT.

This clonotype was counted once. The chain links TRBV11-2 to TRBJ2-1, with TRBD1 identical over 8 bases. Germline V lookup: CDR1 SGHAT, CDR2 FQNNGV. Losses at the gene ends were 5 bases for V and 8 bases for J; bases not matched to a gene: 17. CDR3 length equals 17 residues. CDR3 sequence reads: CASSPQGRGREMDEQFF. The CDR3 nucleotides are TGTGCCAGCAGCCCCCAGGGCAGGGGGCGCGAAATGGATGAGCAGTTCTTC.

By share, this clonotype counts as medium-sized. The V call is TRBV7-8, the J call TRBJ1-3; tentative D call: TRBD1 (5 bases). The V and J ends lost 4 bases and 0 bases respectively, with 16 bases between them. The CDR3 has 17 residues. Germline CDR1 reads SGHVS; CDR2 reads FQNEAQ. CDR3 in amino acids: CASSSGRRPVSGNTIYF. CDR3 DNA sequence: TGTGCCAGCAGCTCAGGGAGACGCCCAGTCTCTGGAAACACCATATATTTT.

The table lists this clonotype with a few counts. This sequence joins TRBV20-1 and TRBJ2-7; maybe TRBD2 (6 bases). Per germline, CDR1 DFQATT and CDR2 SNEGSKA (reference sequence). The CDR3 runs to 14 residues. The germline V and J ends were trimmed by 0 bases and 4 bases, with 13 bases remaining between them. CDR3 sequence: CSARDPAGIYEQYF. CDR3 DNA: TGCAGTGCTAGAGATCCGGCGGGGATATACGAGCAGTACTTC.

The CDR3 DNA follows: TGTGCCAGCAGGTATAACACCGGGGAGCTGTTTTTT. This gives the protein CASRYNTGELFF. V gene TRBV6-1 combines with J gene TRBJ2-2; D is uncertain. The CDR3 runs 12 residues. The germline V gene encodes CDR1 MNHNS and CDR2 SASEGT. V shed 6 bases and J shed 2 bases, with 4 bases lying between them.

This clonotype is hyperexpanded within its sample. This chain links TRBV21-1 with TRBJ1-6; TRBD1 is taken as the D call from the table, unchecked against the DNA. TRBV21-1 is termed a pseudogene. The CDR3 is 17 amino acids. The CDR3 spells CASSKVRGGPYNSPLHF. The CDR3 coding sequence is TGTGCCAGCAGCAAAGTGCGAGGGGGCCCCTATAATTCACCCCTCCACTTT.

This clonotype appeared a few times. This chain uses TRBV2 with TRBJ1-2, with D maybe TRBD1 (5 bases). Per germline, CDR1 SNHLY and CDR2 FYNNEI. There are 16 residues in the CDR3. V lost 6 bases, J lost 1 base, and 18 bases lay in between. CDR3 in DNA: TGTGCCAGCAGCGGGACCATACTCAATATTAACTATGGCTACACCTTC. Translated: CASSGTILNINYGYTF. Filled out from reference TRBV2 and TRBJ1-2, the complete variable domain reads EPEVTQTPSHQVTQMGQEVILRCVPISNHLYFYWYRQILGQKVEFLVSFYNNEISEKSEIFDDQFSVERPDGSNFTLKIRSTKLEDSAMYFCASSGTILNINYGYTFGSGTRLTVV.

This CDR3 is CASGQQETQYF. The CDR3 coding sequence is TGCGCCTCAGGACAACAAGAGACCCAGTACTTC. The V and J genes are TRBV10-2 and TRBJ2-5; tentative D call: TRBD1 (5 bases). The CDR3 is 11 amino acids. The germline V gene has CDR1 WSHSY and CDR2 SAAADI. Trimming shortened V by 11 bases and J by 2 bases, and 9 bases separated the two germline ends.

This clonotype was observed a few times. One end of the junction is discordant with germline, which a read error may explain. The CDR3 sequence: CASSVTPDSGEKF. CDR3 coding DNA: TGTGCCAGCAGCGTGACACCGGACAGCGGCGAAAAGTTC. This chain connects TRBV7-2 to TRBJ2-7; tentative D call: TRBD1 (6 bases). The CDR3 runs 13 residues. Germline V lookup: CDR1 SGHTA, CDR2 FQGNSA.

This chain joins TRBV11-2 and TRBJ1-5, with D possibly matching TRBD1 (5 bases). Germline CDR1 SGHAT, CDR2 FQNNGV. The CDR3 length is 14 residues. Trimming removed 1 base at V and 5 bases at J, with 9 bases between. For the CDR3, the DNA is TGTGCCAGCAGCTTAGTAGGGGACCATCAGCCCCAGCATTTT. Its protein is CASSLVGDHQPQHF.

Within the sample, this clonotype is medium-sized. This chain uses TRBV11-2 with TRBJ1-1; D is uncertain. V lost 2 bases, J lost 0 bases, and 13 bases lay in between. Germline V gene data show CDR1 as SGHAT and CDR2 as FQNNGV. This CDR3 comprises 16 residues. CDR3 protein: CASSLISSSVNTEAFF. Here the CDR3 DNA reads TGTGCCAGCAGCTTAATCTCGTCTTCCGTGAACACTGAAGCTTTCTTT.

The CDR3, as DNA: TGTGCCAGCAGCTTAGGGTGGGGCTACACCTTC. Amino acid sequence: CASSLGWGYTF. This chain links TRBV7-2 with TRBJ1-2; D is unclear. The CDR3 loop spans 11 amino acids. Trimming cost V 1 base and J 8 bases, with 5 bases left between them. Germline CDR1 SGHTA, CDR2 FQGNSA.

The chain links TRBV2 to TRBJ2-5; 7 nucleotides align to TRBD2. The ends lost 8 bases at V and 5 bases at J; junction bases unmatched: 11. Germline CDR1 reads SNHLY; CDR2 reads FYNNEI. The CDR3 is 14 residues long. The CDR3 reads CASLPGEGSETQYF. CDR3 sequence (DNA): TGTGCCAGCCTCCCCGGGGAGGGGTCGGAGACCCAGTACTTC.

This clonotype is labeled large (0.1 to 1%). The chain joins TRBV14 to TRBJ1-2; tentative D call: TRBD1 (6 bases). The CDR3 totals 16 residues. V was trimmed by 0 bases and J by 2 bases, leaving 13 bases between them. The V gene's germline CDR1 is SGHDN and CDR2 FVKESK. The CDR3 DNA is TGTGCCAGCAGCCAAGATCTCCGGGGGCGCAACTATGGCTACACCTTC. It yields the protein CASSQDLRGRNYGYTF.

This sequence joins TRBV5-4 and TRBJ1-2; D remains ambiguous. Trimming stripped 4 bases from V and 4 bases from J, with 20 bases between. Germline-derived CDR1 and CDR2 are SGHNT and YYREEE (reference sequence). CDR3 length equals 16 residues. For the CDR3, the DNA is TGTGCCAGCAGCCCTGCAACCGGCTTTACTAGCTATGGCTACACCTTC. Its protein is CASSPATGFTSYGYTF.

The chain combines TRBV12-3 or TRBV12-4 with TRBJ1-5, with D hard to call. The CDR3 totals 15 residues. Trimming left V 6 bases short and J 2 bases short, with 14 bases between. The CDR3 here is CASSPAPGGNQPQHF. The DNA of the CDR3 is TGTGCCAGCAGCCCTGCTCCCGGGGGCAATCAGCCCCAGCATTTT.

The rearrangement uses TRBV20-1 and TRBJ2-3, with D tentatively TRBD2 (6 bases). The CDR3 runs 12 residues. Trimming left V 5 bases short and J 3 bases short, with 9 bases between. CDR1 DFQATT and CDR2 SNEGSKA come from the germline V gene (reference sequence). CDR3: CSASGGTDTQYF. For the CDR3, the DNA is TGCAGTGCTTCTGGGGGGACAGATACGCAGTATTTT.

The J gene is TRBJ1-3, the V gene TRBV12-3 or TRBV12-4; D unresolved. With 0 bases removed from V and 3 bases from J, the gap between germline ends came to 3 bases. The CDR3 spans 13 residues. CDR3 amino acids: CASSLAGGNTIYF. CDR3 DNA: TGTGCCAGCAGTTTAGCGGGTGGAAACACCATATATTTT.

This clonotype was seen a single time. The rearrangement links TRBV10-3 to TRBJ1-4; 7 bases are shared with TRBD1. With 8 bases clipped from V and 3 bases from J, the junction kept 3 bases outside the gene matches. The germline V gene has CDR1 ENHRY and CDR2 SYGVKD. This CDR3 is built from 13 residues. The CDR3 protein is CAIGTDPNEKLFF. CDR3 bases: TGTGCCATCGGGACAGATCCTAATGAAAAACTGTTTTTT.

CDR3 nucleotides: TGCAGTGCTAGAGACAGGGTTAATAGCAATCAGCCCCAGCATTTT. Translating gives CSARDRVNSNQPQHF. The chain employs TRBV20-1 and TRBJ1-5; D possibly corresponds to TRBD1 (5 bases). Looked up from germline, CDR1 is DFQATT and CDR2 is SNEGSKA (reference sequence). V lost 0 bases and J 0 bases, leaving 9 bases between the germline ends. CDR3 length: 15 amino acids.

This chain joins TRBV20-1 and TRBJ2-7, with 11 bases fitting TRBD2. The trim removed 5 bases at V and 4 bases at J, leaving 4 bases unmatched. The length of the CDR3 is 13 residues. Germline CDR1 reads DFQATT; CDR2 reads SNEGSKA (reference sequence). DNA of the CDR3: TGCAGTGCTCCTAGCGGGGGGATGTACGAGCAGTACTTC. The encoded protein is CSAPSGGMYEQYF.

This clonotype was counted a few times. The rearrangement links TRBV19 to TRBJ2-5; weak D call: TRBD2 (5 bases). Deletions cut 5 bases from V and 2 bases from J, with 12 bases between. CDR3 length: 14 amino acids. CDR1 LNHDA and CDR2 SQIVND come from the germline V gene (reference sequence). The CDR3 coding sequence is TGTGCCAGTAGTCTGGACTTAACTCAAGAGACCCAGTACTTC. Protein: CASSLDLTQETQYF.